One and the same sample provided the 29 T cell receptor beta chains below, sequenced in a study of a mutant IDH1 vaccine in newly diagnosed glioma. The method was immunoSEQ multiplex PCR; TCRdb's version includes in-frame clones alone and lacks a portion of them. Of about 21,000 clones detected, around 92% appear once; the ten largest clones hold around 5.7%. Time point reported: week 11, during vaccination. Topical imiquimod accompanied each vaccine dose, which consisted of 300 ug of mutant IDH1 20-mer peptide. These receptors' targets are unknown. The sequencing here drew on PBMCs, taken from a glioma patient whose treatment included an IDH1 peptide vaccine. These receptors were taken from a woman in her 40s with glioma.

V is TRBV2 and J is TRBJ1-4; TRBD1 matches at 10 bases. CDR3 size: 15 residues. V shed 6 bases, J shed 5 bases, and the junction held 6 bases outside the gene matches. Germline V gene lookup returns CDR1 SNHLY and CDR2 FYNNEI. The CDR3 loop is CASRRQGAGNEKLFF. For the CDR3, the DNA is TGTGCCAGCAGAAGACAGGGGGCAGGCAATGAAAAACTGTTTTTT.

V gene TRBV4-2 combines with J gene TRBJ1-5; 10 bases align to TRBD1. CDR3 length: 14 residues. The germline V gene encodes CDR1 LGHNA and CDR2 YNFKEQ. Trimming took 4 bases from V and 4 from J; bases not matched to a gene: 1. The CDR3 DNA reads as TGTGCCAGCAGCCTGGACAGGGGGAATCAGCCCCAGCATTTT. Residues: CASSLDRGNQPQHF.

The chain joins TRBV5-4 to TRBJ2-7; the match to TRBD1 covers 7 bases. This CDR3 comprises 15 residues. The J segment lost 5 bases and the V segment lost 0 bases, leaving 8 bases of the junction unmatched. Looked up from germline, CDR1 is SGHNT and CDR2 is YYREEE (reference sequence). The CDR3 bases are TGTGCCAGCAGCTTGGATTCAGGGGGAAGGAACGAGCAGTACTTC. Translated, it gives CASSLDSGGRNEQYF.

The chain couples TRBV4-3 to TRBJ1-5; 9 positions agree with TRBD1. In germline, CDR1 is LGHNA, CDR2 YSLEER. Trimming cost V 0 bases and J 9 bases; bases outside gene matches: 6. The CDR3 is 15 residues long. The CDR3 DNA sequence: TGCGCCAGCAGCCAAGAGGACAGGGGTAATGGGCCCCAGCATTTT. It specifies CASSQEDRGNGPQHF.

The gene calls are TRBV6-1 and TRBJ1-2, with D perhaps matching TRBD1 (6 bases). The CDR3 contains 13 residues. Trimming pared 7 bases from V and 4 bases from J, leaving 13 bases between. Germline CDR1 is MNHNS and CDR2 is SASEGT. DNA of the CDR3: TGTGCCAGCAAGGACAGACCGCTCTATGGCTACACCTTC. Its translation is CASKDRPLYGYTF.

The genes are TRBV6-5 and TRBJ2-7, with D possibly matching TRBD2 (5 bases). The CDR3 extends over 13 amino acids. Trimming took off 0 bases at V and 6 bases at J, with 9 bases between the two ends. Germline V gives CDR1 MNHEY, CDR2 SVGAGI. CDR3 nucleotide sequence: TGTGCCAGCAGTTACTCGCGGGTTGGCGAGCAGTACTTC. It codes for CASSYSRVGEQYF.

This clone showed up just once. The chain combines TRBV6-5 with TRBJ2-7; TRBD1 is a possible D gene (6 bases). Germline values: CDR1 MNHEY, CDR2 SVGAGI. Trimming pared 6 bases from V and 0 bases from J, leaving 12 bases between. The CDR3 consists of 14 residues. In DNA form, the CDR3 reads TGTGCCAGCAGCCGGCAGGGGAACTCCTACGAGCAGTACTTC. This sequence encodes CASSRQGNSYEQYF.

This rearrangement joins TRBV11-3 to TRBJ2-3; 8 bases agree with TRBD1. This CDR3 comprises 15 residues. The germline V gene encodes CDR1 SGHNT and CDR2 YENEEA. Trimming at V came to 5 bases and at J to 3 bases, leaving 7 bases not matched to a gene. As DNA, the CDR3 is TGTGCCAGCAGCCCCGGACAGGGTTCAACAGATACGCAGTATTTT. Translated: CASSPGQGSTDTQYF.

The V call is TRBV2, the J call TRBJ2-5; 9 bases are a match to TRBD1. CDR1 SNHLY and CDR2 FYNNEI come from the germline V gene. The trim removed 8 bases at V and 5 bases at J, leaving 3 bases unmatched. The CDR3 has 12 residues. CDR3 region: CASRGQGETQYF. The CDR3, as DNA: TGTGCCAGCCGTGGACAGGGGGAGACCCAGTACTTC. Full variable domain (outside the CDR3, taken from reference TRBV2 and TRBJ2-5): EPEVTQTPSHQVTQMGQEVILRCVPISNHLYFYWYRQILGQKVEFLVSFYNNEISEKSEIFDDQFSVERPDGSNFTLKIRSTKLEDSAMYFCASRGQGETQYFGPGTRLLVL.

This CDR3 reads CASSRATGYNEQFF. CDR3 in DNA: TGCGCCAGCAGCCGAGCGACAGGGTACAATGAGCAGTTCTTC. The V call is TRBV4-1, the J call TRBJ2-1, with 7 positions matching TRBD1. The germline V gene has CDR1 MGHRA and CDR2 YSYEKL. V lost 4 bases to trimming and J lost 4 bases; unmatched junction nucleotides: 4. The CDR3 runs to 14 residues.

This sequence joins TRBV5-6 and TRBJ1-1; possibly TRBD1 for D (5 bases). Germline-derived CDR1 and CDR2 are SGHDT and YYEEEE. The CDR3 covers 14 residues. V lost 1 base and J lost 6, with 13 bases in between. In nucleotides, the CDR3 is TGTGCCAGCAGCTTGTCAGGGAGGTTCGCTGAAGCTTTCTTT. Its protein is CASSLSGRFAEAFF.

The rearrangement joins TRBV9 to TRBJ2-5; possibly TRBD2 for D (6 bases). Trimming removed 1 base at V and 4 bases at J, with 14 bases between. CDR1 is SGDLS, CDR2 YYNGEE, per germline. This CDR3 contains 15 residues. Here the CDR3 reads CASSVMGGPLETQYF. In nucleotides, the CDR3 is TGTGCCAGCAGCGTAATGGGGGGTCCCCTAGAGACCCAGTACTTC.

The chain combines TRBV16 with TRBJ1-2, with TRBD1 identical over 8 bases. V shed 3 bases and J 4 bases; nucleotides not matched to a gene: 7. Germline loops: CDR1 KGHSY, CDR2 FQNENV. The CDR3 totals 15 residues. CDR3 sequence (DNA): TGTGCCAGCAGCCACCCAGGACAGGGAATCTATGGCTACACCTTC. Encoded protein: CASSHPGQGIYGYTF.

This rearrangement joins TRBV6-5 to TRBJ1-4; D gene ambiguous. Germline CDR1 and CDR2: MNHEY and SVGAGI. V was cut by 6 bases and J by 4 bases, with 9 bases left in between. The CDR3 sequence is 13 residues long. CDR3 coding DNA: TGTGCCAGCAGGAACCCCCTTAATGAAAAACTGTTTTTT. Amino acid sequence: CASRNPLNEKLFF.

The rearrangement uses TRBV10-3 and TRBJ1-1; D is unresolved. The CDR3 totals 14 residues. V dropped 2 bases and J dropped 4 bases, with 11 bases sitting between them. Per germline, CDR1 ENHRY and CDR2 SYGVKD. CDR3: CAISERQESTEAFF. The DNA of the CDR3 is TGTGCCATCAGTGAGCGCCAGGAGAGCACTGAAGCTTTCTTT.

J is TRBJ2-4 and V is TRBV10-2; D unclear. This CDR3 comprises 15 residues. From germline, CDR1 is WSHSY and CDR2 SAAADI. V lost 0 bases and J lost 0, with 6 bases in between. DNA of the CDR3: TGCGCCAGCAGTGAGTCCAGACTAGCCAAAAACATTCAGTACTTC. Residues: CASSESRLAKNIQYF.

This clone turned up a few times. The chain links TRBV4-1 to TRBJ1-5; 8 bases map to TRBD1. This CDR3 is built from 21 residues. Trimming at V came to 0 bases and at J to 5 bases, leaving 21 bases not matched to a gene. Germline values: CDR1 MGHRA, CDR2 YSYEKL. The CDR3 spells CASSQDWNLILDRGCDQPQHF. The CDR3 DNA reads TGCGCCAGCAGCCAAGATTGGAATCTTATCCTTGACAGGGGTTGCGATCAGCCCCAGCATTTT.

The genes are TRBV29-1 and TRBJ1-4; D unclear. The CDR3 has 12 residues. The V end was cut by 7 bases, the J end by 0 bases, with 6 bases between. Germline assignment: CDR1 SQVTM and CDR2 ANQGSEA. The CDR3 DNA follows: TGCAGCGGGAGTTCAACTAATGAAAAACTGTTTTTT. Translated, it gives CSGSSTNEKLFF.

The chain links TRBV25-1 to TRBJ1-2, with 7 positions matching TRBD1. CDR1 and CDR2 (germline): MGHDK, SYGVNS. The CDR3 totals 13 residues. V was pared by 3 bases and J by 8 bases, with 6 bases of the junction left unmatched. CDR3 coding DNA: TGTGCCAGCAGTGACCTCAACAGGGGCGGCTACACCTTC. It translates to CASSDLNRGGYTF.

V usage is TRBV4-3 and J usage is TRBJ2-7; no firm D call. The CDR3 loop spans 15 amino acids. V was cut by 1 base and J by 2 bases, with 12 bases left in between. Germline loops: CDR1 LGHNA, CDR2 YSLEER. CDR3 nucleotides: TGCGCCAGCAGCCAAGGTCTAGACAATGCCTACGAGCAGTACTTC. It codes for CASSQGLDNAYEQYF.

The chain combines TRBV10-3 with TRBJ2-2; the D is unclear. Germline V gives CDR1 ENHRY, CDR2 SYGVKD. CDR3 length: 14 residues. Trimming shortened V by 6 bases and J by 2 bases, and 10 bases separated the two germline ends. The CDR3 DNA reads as TGTGCCATCAGGATGGACCTTAACACCGGGGAGCTGTTTTTT. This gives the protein CAIRMDLNTGELFF.

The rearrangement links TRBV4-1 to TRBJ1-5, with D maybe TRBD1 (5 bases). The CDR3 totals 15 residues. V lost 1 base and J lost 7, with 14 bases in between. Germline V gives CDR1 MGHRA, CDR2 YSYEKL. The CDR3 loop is CASSQGIGAGQPQHF. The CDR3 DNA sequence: TGCGCCAGCAGCCAAGGGATAGGCGCAGGGCAGCCCCAGCATTTT.

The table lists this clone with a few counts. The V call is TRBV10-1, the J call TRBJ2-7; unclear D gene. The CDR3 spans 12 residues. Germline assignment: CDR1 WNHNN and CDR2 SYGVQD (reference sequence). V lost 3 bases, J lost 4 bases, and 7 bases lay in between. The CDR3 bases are TGCGCCAGCAGTGATAATGAATACGAGCAGTACTTC. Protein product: CASSDNEYEQYF.

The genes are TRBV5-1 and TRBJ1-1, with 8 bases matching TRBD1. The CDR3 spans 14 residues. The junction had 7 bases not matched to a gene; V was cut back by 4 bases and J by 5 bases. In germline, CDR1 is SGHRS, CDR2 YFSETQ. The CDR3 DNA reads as TGCGCCAGCAGCACCGGGACAGGTGGGACTGAAGCTTTCTTT. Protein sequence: CASSTGTGGTEAFF. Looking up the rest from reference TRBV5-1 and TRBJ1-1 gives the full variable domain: KAGVTQTPRYLIKTRGQQVTLSCSPISGHRSVSWYQQTPGQGLQFLFEYFSETQRNKGNFPGRFSGRQFSNSRSEMNVSTLELGDSALYLCASSTGTGGTEAFFGQGTRLTVV.

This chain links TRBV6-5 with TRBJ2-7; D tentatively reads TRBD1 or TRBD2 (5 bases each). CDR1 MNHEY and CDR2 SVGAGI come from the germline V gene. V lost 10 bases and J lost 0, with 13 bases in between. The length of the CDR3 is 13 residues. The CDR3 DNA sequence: TGTGCCACGACCGGGACGGGCTCCTACGAGCAGTACTTC. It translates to CATTGTGSYEQYF.

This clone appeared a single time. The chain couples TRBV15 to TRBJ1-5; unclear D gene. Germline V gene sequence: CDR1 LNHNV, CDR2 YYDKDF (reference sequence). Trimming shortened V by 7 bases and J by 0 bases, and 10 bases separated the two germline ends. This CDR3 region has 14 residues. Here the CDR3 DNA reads TGTGCCACCATTGACGGGTATAGCAATCAGCCCCAGCATTTT. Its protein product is CATIDGYSNQPQHF.

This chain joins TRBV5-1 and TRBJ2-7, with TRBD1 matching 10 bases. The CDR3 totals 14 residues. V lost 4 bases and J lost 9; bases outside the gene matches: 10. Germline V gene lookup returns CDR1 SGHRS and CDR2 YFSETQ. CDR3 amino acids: CASSLGTGERGQYF. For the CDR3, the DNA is TGCGCCAGCAGCCTAGGGACAGGGGAACGAGGGCAGTACTTC.

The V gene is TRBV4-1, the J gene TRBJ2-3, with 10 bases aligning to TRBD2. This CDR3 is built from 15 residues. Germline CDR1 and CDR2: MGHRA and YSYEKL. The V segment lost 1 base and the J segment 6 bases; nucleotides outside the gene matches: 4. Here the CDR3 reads CASSQGAGGGDTQYF. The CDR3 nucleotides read TGCGCCAGCAGCCAAGGAGCGGGAGGGGGGGATACGCAGTATTTT.

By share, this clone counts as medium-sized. The CDR3 DNA reads TGTGCCACCAGCAGAGAGCGTACGGGACAGGGGACCGCTAATGAAAAACTGTTTTTT. Protein: CATSRERTGQGTANEKLFF. The V gene is TRBV15, the J gene TRBJ1-4; 10 positions match TRBD1. This CDR3 comprises 19 residues. V gave up 0 bases and J gave up 3 bases; unmatched junction bases: 10. CDR1 and CDR2 from the germline V gene are LNHNV and YYDKDF (reference sequence).